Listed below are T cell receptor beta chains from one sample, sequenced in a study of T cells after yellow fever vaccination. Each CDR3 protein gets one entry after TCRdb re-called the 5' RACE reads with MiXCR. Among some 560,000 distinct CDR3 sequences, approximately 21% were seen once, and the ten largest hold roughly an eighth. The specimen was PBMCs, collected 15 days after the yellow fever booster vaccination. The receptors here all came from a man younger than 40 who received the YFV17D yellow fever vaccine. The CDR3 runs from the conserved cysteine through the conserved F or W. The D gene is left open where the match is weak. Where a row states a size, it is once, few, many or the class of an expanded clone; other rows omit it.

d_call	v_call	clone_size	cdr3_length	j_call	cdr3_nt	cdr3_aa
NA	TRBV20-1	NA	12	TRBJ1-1	TGCAGTGCTCCGGGAGGCGGCACTGAAGCTTTCTTT	CSAPGGGTEAFF
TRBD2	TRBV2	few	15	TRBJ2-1	TGTGCCAGCAGTGGTGGGACTAGCTCGGGTAATGAGCAGTTCTTC	CASSGGTSSGNEQFF
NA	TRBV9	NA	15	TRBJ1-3	TGTGCCAGCACCCTGGGAGGAACTCCTGGAAACACCATATATTTT	CASTLGGTPGNTIYF
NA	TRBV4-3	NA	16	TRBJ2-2	TGCGCCAGCAGCCAAGTTCTGTCCTCCCGAACCGGGGAGCTGTTTTTT	CASSQVLSSRTGELFF
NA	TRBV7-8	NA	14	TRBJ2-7	TGTGCCAGCAGCATTCCTAGCGCCTCCTACGAGCAGTACTTC	CASSIPSASYEQYF
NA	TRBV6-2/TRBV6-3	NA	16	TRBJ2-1	TGTGCCAGCAGTTATCGGGCCGGAGGTTCCTACAATGAGCAGTTCTTC	CASSYRAGGSYNEQFF
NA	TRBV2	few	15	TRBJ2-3	TGTGCCAGCAGTGAAAGTAGCGGCAGCACAGATACGCAGTATTTT	CASSESSGSTDTQYF
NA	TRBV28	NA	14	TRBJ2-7	TGTGCCAGCAGTGTGGGCGGGCCGTACTACGAGCAGTACTTC	CASSVGGPYYEQYF
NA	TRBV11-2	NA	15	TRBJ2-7	TGTGCCAGCAGCTTAGTGATAGCGTCAGGGAACGAGCAGTACTTC	CASSLVIASGNEQYF
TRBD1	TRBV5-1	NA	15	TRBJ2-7	TGCGCCAGCAGCGTGACCGCGGGACAGGGTGGCGAGCAGTACTTC	CASSVTAGQGGEQYF
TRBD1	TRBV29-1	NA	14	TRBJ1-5	TGCAGCGTTGGGGGGACAGGGCGGAATCAGCCCCAGCATTTT	CSVGGTGRNQPQHF
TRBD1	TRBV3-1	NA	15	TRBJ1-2	TGTGCCAGCAGTTCTTCCGGGACAGGGGAAGGTGGCTACACCTTC	CASSSSGTGEGGYTF
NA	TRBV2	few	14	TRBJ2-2	TGTGCCAGCAGGTCAAGGGTTGGCACCGGGGAGCTGTTTTTT	CASRSRVGTGELFF
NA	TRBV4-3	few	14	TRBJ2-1	TGCGCCAGCAGCCAAGAGGACAGCTACAATGAGCAGTTCTTC	CASSQEDSYNEQFF
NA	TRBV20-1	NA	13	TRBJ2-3	TGCAGTGCTAGGATCCCAGTCACAGATACGCAGTATTTT	CSARIPVTDTQYF
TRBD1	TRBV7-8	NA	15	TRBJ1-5	TGTGCCAGCAGTCCTCAGGGGGTACTCAATCAGCCCCAGCATTTT	CASSPQGVLNQPQHF
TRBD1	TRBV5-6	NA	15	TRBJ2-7	TGTGCCAGCAGCGACCGGGACAGGGAAACCTACGAGCAGTACTTC	CASSDRDRETYEQYF
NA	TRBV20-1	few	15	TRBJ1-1	TGCAGTGCTAGTACCGGGACGTACATGAACACTGAAGCTTTCTTT	CSASTGTYMNTEAFF
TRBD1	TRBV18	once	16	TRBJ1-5	TGTGCCAGCTCACCAAGGGACAGGCCGGGAAATCAGCCCCAGCATTTT	CASSPRDRPGNQPQHF
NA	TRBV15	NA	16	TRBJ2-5	TGTGCCACCAGCAGAGCCACACCAATCAGACAAGAGACCCAGTACTTC	CATSRATPIRQETQYF